Here is one T cell receptor beta chain with its context. V was trimmed by 3 bases and J by 3 bases, leaving 15 bases between them. This CDR3 contains 16 residues. Germline loops: CDR1 LNHDA, CDR2 SQIVND (reference sequence). Libraries were prepared by immunoSEQ multiplex PCR; TCRdb keeps only in-frame clonotypes and omits some of them. Here the sample spans a few million clones, more than 90% being singletons. These data belong to a study of shared clonotypes between healthy human individuals. The receptor's source is a man aged 18 to 29 in good health. The V gene is TRBV19, the J gene TRBJ2-1; maybe TRBD2 (5 bases). Material: naive CD4+ T cells sorted from blood. Regarding subset: CD45RA+ positively selected. The CDR3 sequence: CASSIDLSGGYNEQFF. The CDR3 DNA reads TGTGCCAGTAGTATCGATTTATCAGGAGGCTACAATGAGCAGTTCTTC.